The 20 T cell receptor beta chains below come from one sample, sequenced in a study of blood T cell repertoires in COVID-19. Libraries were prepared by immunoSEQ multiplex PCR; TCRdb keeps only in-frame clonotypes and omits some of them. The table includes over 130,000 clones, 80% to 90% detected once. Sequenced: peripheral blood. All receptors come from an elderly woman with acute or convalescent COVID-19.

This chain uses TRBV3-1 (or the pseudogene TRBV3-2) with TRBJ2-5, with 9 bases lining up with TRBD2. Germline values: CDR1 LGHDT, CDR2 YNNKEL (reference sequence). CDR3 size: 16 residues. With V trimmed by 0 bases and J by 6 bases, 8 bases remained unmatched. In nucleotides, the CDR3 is TGTGCCAGCAGCCAAGACGCGGGGGGGGCCTTGAAGACCCAGTACTTC. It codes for CASSQDAGGALKTQYF.

Written as DNA, the CDR3 is TGCAGCGTTGAAGATCTACAGACCTACGAGCAGTACTTC. Translation: CSVEDLQTYEQYF. The rearrangement joins TRBV29-1 to TRBJ2-7; no clear D. Germline assignment: CDR1 SQVTM and CDR2 ANQGSEA. This CDR3 is built from 13 residues. V was pared by 0 bases and J by 2 bases, with 8 bases between.

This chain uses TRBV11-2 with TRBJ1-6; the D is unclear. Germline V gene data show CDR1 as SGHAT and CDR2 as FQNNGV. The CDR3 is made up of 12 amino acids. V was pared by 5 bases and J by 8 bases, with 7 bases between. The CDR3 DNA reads TGTGCCAGCAGCCCCCCTGATTCACCCCTCCACTTT. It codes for CASSPPDSPLHF.

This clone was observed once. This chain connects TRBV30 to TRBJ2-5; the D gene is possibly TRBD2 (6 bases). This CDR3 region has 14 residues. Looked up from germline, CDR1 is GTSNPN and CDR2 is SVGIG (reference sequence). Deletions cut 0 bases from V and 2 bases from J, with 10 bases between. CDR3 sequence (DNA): TGTGCCTGGAGTGTACTGGGGAGGCAAGAGACCCAGTACTTC. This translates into CAWSVLGRQETQYF.

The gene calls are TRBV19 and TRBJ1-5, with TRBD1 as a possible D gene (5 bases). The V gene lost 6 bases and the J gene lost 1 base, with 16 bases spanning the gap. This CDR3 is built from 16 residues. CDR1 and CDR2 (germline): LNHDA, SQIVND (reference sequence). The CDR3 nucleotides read TGTGCCAGTAGAGACGTTTTTCGGGGGAGCAATCAGCCCCAGCATTTT. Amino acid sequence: CASRDVFRGSNQPQHF.

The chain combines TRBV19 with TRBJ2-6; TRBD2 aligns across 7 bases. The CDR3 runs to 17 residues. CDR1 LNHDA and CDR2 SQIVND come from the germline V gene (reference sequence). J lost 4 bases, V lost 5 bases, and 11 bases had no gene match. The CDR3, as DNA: TGTGCCAGTAGTCGAGGGCGGGGGTCTGAGGGGGCCAACGTCCTGACTTTC. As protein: CASSRGRGSEGANVLTF.

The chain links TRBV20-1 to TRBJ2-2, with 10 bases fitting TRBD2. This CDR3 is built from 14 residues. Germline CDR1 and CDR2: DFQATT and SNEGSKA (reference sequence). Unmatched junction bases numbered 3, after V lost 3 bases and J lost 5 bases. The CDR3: CSASPGLATGELFF. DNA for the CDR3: TGCAGTGCTAGTCCGGGACTAGCGACCGGGGAGCTGTTTTTT.

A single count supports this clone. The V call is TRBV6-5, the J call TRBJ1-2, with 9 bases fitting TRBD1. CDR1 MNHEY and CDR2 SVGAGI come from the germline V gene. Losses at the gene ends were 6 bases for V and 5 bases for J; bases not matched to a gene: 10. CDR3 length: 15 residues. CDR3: CASRATQGAIYGYTF. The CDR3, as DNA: TGTGCCAGCAGAGCCACACAGGGGGCTATTTATGGCTACACCTTC.

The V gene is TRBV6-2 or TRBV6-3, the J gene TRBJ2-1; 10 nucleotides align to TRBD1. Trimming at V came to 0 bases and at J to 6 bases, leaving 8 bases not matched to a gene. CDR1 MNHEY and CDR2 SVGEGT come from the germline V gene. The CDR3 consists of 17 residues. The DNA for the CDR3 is TGTGCCAGCAGTTACTCGTCCGGGACAGGGGCCCTCAATGAGCAGTTCTTC. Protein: CASSYSSGTGALNEQFF.

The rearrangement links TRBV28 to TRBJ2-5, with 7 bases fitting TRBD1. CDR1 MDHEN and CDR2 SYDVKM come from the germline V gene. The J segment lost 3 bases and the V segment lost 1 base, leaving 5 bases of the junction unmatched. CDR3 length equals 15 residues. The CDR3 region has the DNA TGTGCCAGCAGTTTATCCGGGACAGATAAAGAGACCCAGTACTTC. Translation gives CASSLSGTDKETQYF. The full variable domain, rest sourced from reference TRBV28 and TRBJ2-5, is DVKVTQSSRYLVKRTGEKVFLECVQDMDHENMFWYRQDPGLGLRLIYFSYDVKMKEKGDIPEGYSVSREKKERFSLILESASTNQTSMYLCASSLSGTDKETQYFGPGTRLLVL.

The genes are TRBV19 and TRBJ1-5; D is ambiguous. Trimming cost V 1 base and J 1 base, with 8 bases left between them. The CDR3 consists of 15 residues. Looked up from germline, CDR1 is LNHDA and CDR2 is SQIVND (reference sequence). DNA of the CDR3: TGTGCCAGTAGTATAGGCCAGGTGAGCAATCAGCCCCAGCATTTT. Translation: CASSIGQVSNQPQHF.

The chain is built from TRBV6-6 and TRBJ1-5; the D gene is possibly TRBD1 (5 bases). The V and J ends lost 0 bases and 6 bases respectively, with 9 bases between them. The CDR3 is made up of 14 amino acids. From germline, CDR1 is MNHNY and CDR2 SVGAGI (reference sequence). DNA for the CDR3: TGTGCCAGCAGTTACTCGGGGGAGGGTCAGCCCCAGCATTTT. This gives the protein CASSYSGEGQPQHF.

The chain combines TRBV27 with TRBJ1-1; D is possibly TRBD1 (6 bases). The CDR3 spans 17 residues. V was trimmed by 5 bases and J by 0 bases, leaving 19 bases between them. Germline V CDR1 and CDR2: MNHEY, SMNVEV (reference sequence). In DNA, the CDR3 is TGTGCCAGCAGTCTATTCGCAGGGGCTTCAGTGAACACTGAAGCTTTCTTT. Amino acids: CASSLFAGASVNTEAFF.

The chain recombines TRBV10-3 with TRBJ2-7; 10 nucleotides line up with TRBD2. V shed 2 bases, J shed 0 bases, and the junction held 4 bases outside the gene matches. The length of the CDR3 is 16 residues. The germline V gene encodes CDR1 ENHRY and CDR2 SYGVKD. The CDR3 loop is CAISEVSSGGSYEQYF. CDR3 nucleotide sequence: TGTGCCATCAGTGAGGTCTCTAGCGGGGGCTCCTACGAGCAGTACTTC.

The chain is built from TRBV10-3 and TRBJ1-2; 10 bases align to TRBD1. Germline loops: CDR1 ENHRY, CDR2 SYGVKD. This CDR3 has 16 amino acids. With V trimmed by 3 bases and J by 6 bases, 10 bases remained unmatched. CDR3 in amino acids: CAISETDRGFVDGYTF. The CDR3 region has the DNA TGTGCCATCAGTGAAACGGACAGGGGGTTCGTCGATGGCTACACCTTC.

CDR3 region: CASSGSQAGPNNEQFF. Here the CDR3 DNA reads TGTGCCAGCAGCGGTTCTCAAGCGGGGCCGAACAATGAGCAGTTCTTC. This chain connects TRBV9 to TRBJ2-1, with 7 bases lining up with TRBD2. CDR1 is SGDLS, CDR2 YYNGEE, per germline. Trimming removed 3 bases from V and 5 bases from J; junction bases left unmatched: 11. The CDR3 runs to 16 residues.

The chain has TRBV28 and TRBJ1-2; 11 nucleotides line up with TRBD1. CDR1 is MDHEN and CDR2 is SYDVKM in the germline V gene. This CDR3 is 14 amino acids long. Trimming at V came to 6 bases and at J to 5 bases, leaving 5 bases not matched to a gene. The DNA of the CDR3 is TGTGCCAGCAGGGGACAGGGGGAGGCTTATGGCTACACCTTC. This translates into CASRGQGEAYGYTF.

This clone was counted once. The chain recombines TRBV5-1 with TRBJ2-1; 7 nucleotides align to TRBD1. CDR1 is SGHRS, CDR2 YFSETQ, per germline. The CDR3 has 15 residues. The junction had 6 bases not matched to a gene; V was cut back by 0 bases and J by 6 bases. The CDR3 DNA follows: TGCGCCAGCAGCTTGGCCGGACAGGTATCCAATGAGCAGTTCTTC. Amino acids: CASSLAGQVSNEQFF.

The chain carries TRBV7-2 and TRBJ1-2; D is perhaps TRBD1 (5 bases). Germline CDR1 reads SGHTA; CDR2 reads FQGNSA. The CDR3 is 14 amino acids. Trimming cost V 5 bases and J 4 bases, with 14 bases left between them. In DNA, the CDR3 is TGTGCCAGCAGCGACCGGGGGGGACGCTATGGCTACACCTTC. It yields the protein CASSDRGGRYGYTF.

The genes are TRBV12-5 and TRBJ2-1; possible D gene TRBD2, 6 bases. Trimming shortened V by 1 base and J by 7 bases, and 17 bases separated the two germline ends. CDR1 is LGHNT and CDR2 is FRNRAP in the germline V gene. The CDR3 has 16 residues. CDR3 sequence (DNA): TGTGCTAGTGGTTTGGCCCCTCGTGGGGACTTTAATGAGCAGTTCTTC. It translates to CASGLAPRGDFNEQFF. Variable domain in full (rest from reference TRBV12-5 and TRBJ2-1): DARVTQTPRHKVTEMGQEVTMRCQPILGHNTVFWYRQTMMQGLELLAYFRNRAPLDDSGMPKDRFSAEMPDATLATLKIQPSEPRDSAVYFCASGLAPRGDFNEQFFGPGTRLTVL.